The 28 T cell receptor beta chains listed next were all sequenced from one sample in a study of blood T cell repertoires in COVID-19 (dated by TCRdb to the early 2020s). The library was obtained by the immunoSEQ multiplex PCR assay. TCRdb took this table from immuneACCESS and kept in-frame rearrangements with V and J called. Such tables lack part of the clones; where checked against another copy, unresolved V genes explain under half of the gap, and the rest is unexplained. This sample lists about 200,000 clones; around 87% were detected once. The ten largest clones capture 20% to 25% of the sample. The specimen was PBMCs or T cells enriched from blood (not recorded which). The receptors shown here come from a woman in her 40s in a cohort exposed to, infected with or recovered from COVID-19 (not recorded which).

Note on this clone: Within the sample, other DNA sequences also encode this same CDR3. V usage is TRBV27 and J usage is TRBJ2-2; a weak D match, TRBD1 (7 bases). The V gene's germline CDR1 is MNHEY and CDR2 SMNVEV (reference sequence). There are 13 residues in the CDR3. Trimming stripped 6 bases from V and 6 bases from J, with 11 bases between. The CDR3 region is CASSRRGAGELFF. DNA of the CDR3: TGTGCCAGCAGCCGCAGGGGGGCCGGGGAGCTGTTTTTT.

CDR3 residues: CASSIDRTGRTEAFF. In DNA, the CDR3 is TGTGCCAGTAGTATAGATCGGACAGGGAGGACTGAAGCTTTCTTT. This chain joins TRBV19 and TRBJ1-1; 8 bases are a match to TRBD1. Germline assignment: CDR1 LNHDA and CDR2 SQIVND (reference sequence). This CDR3 spans 15 amino acids. J was trimmed by 5 bases and V by 0 bases; bases with no gene match: 5.

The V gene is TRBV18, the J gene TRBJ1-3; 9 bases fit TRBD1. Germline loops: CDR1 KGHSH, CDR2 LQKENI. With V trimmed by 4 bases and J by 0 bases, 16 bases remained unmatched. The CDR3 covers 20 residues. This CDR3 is CASSLTPQNRDRVSGNTIYF. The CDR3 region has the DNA TGTGCCAGCTCACTCACACCGCAAAATCGGGACAGGGTCTCTGGAAACACCATATATTTT.

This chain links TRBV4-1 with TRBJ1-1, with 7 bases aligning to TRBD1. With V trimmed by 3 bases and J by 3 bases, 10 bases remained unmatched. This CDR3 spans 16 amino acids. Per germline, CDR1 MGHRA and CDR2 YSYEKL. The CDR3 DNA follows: TGCGCCAGCAGCCATACACCGACAGGGCCACACACTGAAGCTTTCTTT. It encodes CASSHTPTGPHTEAFF.

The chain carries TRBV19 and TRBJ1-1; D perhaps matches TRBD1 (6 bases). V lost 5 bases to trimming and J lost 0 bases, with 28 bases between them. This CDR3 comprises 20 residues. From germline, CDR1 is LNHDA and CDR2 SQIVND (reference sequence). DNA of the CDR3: TGTGCCAGTAGTCAGGGACACGAAACAGGTTACTACCTCATGAACACTGAAGCTTTCTTT. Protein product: CASSQGHETGYYLMNTEAFF.

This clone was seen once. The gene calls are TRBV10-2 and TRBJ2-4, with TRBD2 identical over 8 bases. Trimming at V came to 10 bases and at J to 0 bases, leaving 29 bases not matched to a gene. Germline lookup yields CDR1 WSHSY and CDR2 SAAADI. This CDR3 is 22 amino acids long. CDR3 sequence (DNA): TGCGCCACTTACGGGACCACCTTTAGCGGGGCCCAAGGAAGCCTAGCCAAAAACATTCAGTACTTC. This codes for CATYGTTFSGAQGSLAKNIQYF.

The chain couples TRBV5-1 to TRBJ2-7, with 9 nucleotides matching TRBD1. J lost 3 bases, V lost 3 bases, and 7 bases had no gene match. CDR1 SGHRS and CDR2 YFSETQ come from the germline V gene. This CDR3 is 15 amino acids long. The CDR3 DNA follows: TGCGCCAGCAGCTCAAGGACAGGGGCTTTCTACGAGCAGTACTTC. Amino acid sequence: CASSSRTGAFYEQYF.

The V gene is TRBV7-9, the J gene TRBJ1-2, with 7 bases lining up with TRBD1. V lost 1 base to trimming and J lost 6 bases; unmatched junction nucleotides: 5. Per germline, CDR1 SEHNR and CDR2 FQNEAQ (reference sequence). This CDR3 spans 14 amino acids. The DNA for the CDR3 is TGTGCCAGCAGCTTAGTGGGCAGGGGGAATGGCTACACCTTC. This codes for CASSLVGRGNGYTF.

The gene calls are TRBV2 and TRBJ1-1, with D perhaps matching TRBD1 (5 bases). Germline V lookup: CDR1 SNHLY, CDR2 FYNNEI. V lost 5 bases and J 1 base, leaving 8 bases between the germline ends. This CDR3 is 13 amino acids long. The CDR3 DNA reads TGTGCCAGCAGTACAGGAAAGAACACTGAAGCTTTCTTT. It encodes CASSTGKNTEAFF.

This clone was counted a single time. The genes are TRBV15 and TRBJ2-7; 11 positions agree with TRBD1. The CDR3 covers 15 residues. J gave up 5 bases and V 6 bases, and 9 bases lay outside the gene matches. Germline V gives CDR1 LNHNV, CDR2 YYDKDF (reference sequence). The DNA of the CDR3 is TGTGCCACCAGTCTAACCGGGACAGGGGGTGACGAGCAGTACTTC. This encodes CATSLTGTGGDEQYF.

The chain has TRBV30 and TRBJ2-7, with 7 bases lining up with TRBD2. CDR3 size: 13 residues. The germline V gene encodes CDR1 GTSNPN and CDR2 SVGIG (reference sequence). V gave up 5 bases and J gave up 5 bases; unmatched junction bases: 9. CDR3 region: CAWVGGMKDEQYF. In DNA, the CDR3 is TGTGCCTGGGTGGGGGGGATGAAGGACGAGCAGTACTTC.

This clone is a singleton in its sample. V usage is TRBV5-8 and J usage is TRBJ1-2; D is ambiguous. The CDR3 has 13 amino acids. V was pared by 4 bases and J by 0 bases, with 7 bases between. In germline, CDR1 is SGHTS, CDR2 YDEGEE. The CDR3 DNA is TGTGCCAGCAGCCCGAGAGCTAACTATGGCTACACCTTC. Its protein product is CASSPRANYGYTF.

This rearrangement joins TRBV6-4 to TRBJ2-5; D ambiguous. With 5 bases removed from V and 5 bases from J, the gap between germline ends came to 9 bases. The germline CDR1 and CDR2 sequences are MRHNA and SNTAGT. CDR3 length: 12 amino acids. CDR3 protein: CASSSKWETQYF. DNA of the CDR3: TGTGCCAGCAGTTCTAAGTGGGAGACCCAGTACTTC.

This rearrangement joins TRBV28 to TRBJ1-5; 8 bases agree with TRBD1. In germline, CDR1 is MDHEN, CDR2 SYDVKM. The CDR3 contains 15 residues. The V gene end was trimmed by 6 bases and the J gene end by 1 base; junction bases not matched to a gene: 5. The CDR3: CASRPWTGSNQPQHF. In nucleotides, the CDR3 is TGTGCCAGCAGACCCTGGACAGGGAGCAATCAGCCCCAGCATTTT. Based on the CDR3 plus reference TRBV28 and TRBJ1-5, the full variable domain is DVKVTQSSRYLVKRTGEKVFLECVQDMDHENMFWYRQDPGLGLRLIYFSYDVKMKEKGDIPEGYSVSREKKERFSLILESASTNQTSMYLCASRPWTGSNQPQHFGDGTRLSIL.

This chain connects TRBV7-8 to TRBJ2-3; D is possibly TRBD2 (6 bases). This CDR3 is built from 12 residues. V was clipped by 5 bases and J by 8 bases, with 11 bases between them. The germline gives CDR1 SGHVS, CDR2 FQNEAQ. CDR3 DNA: TGTGCCAGCAGCCTCCCCGGGGGTACGCAGTATTTT. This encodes CASSLPGGTQYF.

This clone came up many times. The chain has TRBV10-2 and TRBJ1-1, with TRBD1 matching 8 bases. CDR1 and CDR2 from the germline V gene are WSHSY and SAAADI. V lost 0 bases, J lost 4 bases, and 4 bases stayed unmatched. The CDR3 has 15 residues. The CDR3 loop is CASSESPDRVTEAFF. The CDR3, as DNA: TGCGCCAGCAGTGAGTCCCCGGACAGGGTCACTGAAGCTTTCTTT.

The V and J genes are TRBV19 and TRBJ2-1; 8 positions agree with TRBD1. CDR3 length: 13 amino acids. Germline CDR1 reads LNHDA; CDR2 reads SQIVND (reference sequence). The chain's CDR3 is CATGQGAYNEQFF. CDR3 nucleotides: TGTGCGACTGGGCAGGGGGCTTACAATGAGCAGTTCTTC.

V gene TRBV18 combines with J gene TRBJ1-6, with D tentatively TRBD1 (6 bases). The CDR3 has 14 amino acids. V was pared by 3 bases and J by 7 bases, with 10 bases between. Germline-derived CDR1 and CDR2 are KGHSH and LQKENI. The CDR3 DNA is TGTGCCAGCTCACCGAGGGACATAAATTCACCCCTCCACTTT. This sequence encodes CASSPRDINSPLHF.

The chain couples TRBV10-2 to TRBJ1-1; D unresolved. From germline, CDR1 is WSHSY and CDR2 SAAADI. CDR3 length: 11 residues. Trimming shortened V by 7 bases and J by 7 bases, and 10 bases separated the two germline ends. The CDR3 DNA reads TGCGCCAGCATGGACGGACTTGAAGCTTTCTTT. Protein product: CASMDGLEAFF.

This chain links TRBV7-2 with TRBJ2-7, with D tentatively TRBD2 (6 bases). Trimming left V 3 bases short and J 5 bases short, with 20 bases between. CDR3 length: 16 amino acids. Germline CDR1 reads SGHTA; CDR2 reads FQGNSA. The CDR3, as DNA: TGTGCCAGCAGCTTCACAGGTGCGGGGATAGGGGACGAGCAGTACTTC. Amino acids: CASSFTGAGIGDEQYF.

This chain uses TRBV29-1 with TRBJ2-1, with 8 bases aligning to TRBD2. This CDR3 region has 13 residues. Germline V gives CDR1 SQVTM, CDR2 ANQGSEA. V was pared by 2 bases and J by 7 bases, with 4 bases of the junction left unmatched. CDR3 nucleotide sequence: TGCAGCGTTGAAAGCGGGAGAGTTAATGAGCAGTTCTTC. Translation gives CSVESGRVNEQFF.

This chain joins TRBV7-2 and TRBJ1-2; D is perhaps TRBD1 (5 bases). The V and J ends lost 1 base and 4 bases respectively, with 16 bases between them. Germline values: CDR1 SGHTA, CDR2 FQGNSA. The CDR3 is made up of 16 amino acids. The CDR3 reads CASSLDVEGFGYGYTF. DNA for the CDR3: TGTGCCAGCAGCTTAGATGTGGAGGGGTTTGGCTATGGCTACACCTTC.

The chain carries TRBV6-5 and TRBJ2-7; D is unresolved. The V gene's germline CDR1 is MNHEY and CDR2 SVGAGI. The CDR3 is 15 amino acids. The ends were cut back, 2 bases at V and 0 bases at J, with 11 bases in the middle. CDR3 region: CASSYGDPSSYEQYF. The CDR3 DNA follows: TGTGCCAGCAGTTACGGAGACCCAAGCTCCTACGAGCAGTACTTC.

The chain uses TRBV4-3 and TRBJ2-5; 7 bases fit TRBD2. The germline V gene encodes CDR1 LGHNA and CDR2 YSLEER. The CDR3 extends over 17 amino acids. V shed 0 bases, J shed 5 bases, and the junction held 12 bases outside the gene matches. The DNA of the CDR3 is TGCGCCAGCAGCCAAGATGGAGGGACTACCGTATTGGAGACCCAGTACTTC. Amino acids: CASSQDGGTTVLETQYF.

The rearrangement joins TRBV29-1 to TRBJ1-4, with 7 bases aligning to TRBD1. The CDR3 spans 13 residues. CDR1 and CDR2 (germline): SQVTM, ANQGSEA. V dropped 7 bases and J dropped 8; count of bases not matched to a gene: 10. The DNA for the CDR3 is TGCAGCGCAACCGGGACAGTGGAAGAAAAACTGTTTTTT. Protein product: CSATGTVEEKLFF.

Written as DNA, the CDR3 is TGTGCCAGCAGCTTAGGTCCGCGGACGAACACCGGGGAGCTGTTTTTT. Its translation is CASSLGPRTNTGELFF. V is TRBV7-6 and J is TRBJ2-2; the D is unclear. CDR1 is SGHVS and CDR2 is FNYEAQ in the germline V gene. CDR3 length equals 16 residues. Trimming removed 1 base from V and 0 bases from J, with 9 bases in between.

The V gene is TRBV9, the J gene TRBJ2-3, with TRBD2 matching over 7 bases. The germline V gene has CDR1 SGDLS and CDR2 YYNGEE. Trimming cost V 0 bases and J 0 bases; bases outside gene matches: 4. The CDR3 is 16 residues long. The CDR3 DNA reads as TGTGCCAGCAGCGTAGGGTTTAGCGGGAGCACAGATACGCAGTATTTT. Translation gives CASSVGFSGSTDTQYF. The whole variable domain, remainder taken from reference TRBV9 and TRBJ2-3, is DSGVTQTPKHLITATGQRVTLRCSPRSGDLSVYWYQQSLDQGLQFLIQYYNGEERAKGNILERFSAQQFPDLHSELNLSSLELGDSALYFCASSVGFSGSTDTQYFGPGTRLTVL.

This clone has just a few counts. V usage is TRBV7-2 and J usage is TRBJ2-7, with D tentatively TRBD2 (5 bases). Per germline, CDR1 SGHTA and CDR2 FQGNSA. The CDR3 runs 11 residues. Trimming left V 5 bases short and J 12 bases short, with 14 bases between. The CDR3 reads CASSASSSRYF. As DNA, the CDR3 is TGTGCCAGCAGCGCGTCTAGCAGTAGGTACTTC. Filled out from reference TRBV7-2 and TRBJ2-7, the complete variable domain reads GAGVSQSPSNKVTEKGKDVELRCDPISGHTALYWYRQSLGQGLEFLIYFQGNSAPDKSGLPSDRFSAERTGGSVSTLTIQRTQQEDSAVYLCASSASSSRYFGPGTRLTVT.